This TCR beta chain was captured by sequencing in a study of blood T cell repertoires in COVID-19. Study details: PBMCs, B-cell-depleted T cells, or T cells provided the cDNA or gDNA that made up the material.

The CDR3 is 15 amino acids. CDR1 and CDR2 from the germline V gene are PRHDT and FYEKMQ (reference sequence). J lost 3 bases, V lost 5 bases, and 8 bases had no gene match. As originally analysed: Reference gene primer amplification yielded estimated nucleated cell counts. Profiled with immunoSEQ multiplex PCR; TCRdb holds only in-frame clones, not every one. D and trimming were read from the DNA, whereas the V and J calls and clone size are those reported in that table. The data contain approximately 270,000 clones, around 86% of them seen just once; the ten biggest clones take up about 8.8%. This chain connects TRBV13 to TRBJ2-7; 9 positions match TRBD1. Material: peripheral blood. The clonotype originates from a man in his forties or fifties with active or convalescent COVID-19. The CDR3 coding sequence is TGTGCCAGCAGCACCTCCGGGACAGGGAGCTACGAGCAGTACTTC. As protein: CASSTSGTGSYEQYF.